The clone carrying this TCR beta chain was observed a few times. Trimming removed 4 bases from V and 0 bases from J; junction bases left unmatched: 14. Germline-derived CDR1 and CDR2 are LNHDA and SQIVND (reference sequence). This CDR3 has 18 residues. The sample comes from a study of graft-versus-host responses after intestinal transplantation. The overall study: Recipients uniformly received anti-thymocyte globulin induction, followed by tacrolimus and steroids for roughly three years.

Responder cells labeled with CFSE (about 200,000) were co-plated with irradiated stimulator cells labeled with violet dye (about 200,000). The reaction was completed, and proliferating CFSE-low CD3+CD4+ and CD3+CD8+ responders were then sorted. Generated by immunoSEQ multiplex PCR, the TCRdb table keeps only in-frame clones and is missing some. This sample has roughly 6,900 clones, with around 24% found just once. The chain employs TRBV19 and TRBJ1-1; 7 bases are a match to TRBD1. The receptor comes from a human patient who was an organ donor for intestinal transplantation. The sequencing used alloreactive CD8+ T cells from a mixed lymphocyte reaction culture, collected before transplantation. Noted subset: CFSE-low proliferating T cells sorted from approximately 6-day pre-transplant mixed lymphocyte reaction (GvH or HvG direction). The CDR3 DNA is TGTGCCAGTAGTAGACGACAGGGTGGGGCCCCTCTGAACACTGAAGCTTTCTTT. This encodes CASSRRQGGAPLNTEAFF.